The 12 T cell receptor beta chains in this list originate from one sample, sequenced in a study of blood T cell repertoires in COVID-19. Repertoires were generated with immunoSEQ multiplex PCR, while TCRdb's copy carries only in-frame clones and drops some. The sample lists about 440,000 clones; around 88% were seen once. The sample consisted of peripheral blood. These receptors all stem from a woman aged 45 to 65 with COVID-19, enrolled during active disease.

This chain joins TRBV5-5 and TRBJ2-7; D remains ambiguous. The germline V and J ends were trimmed by 5 bases and 7 bases, with 13 bases remaining between them. Germline CDR1 reads SGHKS; CDR2 reads YYEKEE (reference sequence). The length of the CDR3 is 12 residues. CDR3 DNA sequence: TGTGCCAGCAGTCCTACTGCACGGGAGCAGTACTTC. It yields the protein CASSPTAREQYF. The whole variable domain, remainder taken from reference TRBV5-5 and TRBJ2-7, is DAGVTQSPTHLIKTRGQQVTLRCSPISGHKSVSWYQQVLGQGPQFIFQYYEKEERGRGNFPDRFSARQFPNYSSELNVNALLLGDSALYLCASSPTAREQYFGPGTRLTVT.

The chain joins TRBV6-5 to TRBJ1-5; D might be TRBD1 (6 bases). V shed 4 bases and J shed 3 bases, with 10 bases lying between them. Germline loops: CDR1 MNHEY, CDR2 SVGAGI. The CDR3 loop spans 14 amino acids. CDR3 coding DNA: TGTGCCAGCAGTTCCGACAGGCACAATCAGCCCCAGCATTTT. This gives the protein CASSSDRHNQPQHF.

This clone was detected a few times. The V and J genes are TRBV5-4 and TRBJ1-6; no definite D call. This CDR3 comprises 12 residues. V gave up 7 bases and J gave up 9 bases, with 11 bases separating them. Looked up from germline, CDR1 is SGHNT and CDR2 is YYREEE (reference sequence). The CDR3 is CASRDLGSPLHF. The CDR3 region has the DNA TGTGCCAGCCGAGACTTGGGTTCACCCCTCCACTTT.

This sequence joins TRBV3-1 (or the pseudogene TRBV3-2) and TRBJ1-2; weak D call: TRBD1 (6 bases). The V gene lost 0 bases and the J gene lost 5 bases, with 13 bases spanning the gap. Germline V CDR1 and CDR2: LGHDT, YNNKEL (reference sequence). This CDR3 spans 15 amino acids. The CDR3 DNA reads TGTGCCAGCAGCCAAGAAGGCTCAAGGGGGTATGGCTACACCTTC. It yields the protein CASSQEGSRGYGYTF.

This clone was observed a few times. The chain carries TRBV7-7 and TRBJ2-1, with 8 bases identical to TRBD1. Germline V gene lookup returns CDR1 SSHAT and CDR2 FNYEAQ (reference sequence). The CDR3 spans 17 residues. V lost 5 bases to trimming and J lost 0 bases; unmatched junction nucleotides: 9. The CDR3 spells CASSPNIQGGSYNEQFF. The CDR3 DNA is TGTGCCAGCAGCCCGAACATACAGGGGGGCTCCTACAATGAGCAGTTCTTC.

The chain has TRBV6-5 and TRBJ1-5; D not resolved. V lost 4 bases and J 3 bases, leaving 7 bases between the germline ends. The CDR3 is made up of 13 amino acids. Germline V gene sequence: CDR1 MNHEY, CDR2 SVGAGI. The CDR3 DNA is TGTGCCAGCAGTTCCCGTTACAATCAGCCCCAGCATTTT. It encodes CASSSRYNQPQHF.

This clone was found once. This chain links TRBV6-5 with TRBJ2-4; maybe TRBD2 (6 bases). V was clipped by 8 bases and J by 1 base, with 12 bases between them. CDR1 is MNHEY and CDR2 is SVGAGI in the germline V gene. The CDR3 loop spans 14 amino acids. CDR3 in amino acids: CASGEAFAKNIQYF. The CDR3 nucleotides are TGTGCCAGCGGGGAGGCCTTCGCCAAAAACATTCAGTACTTC.

The rearrangement joins TRBV10-1 to TRBJ2-2; D ambiguous. Germline loops: CDR1 WNHNN, CDR2 SYGVQD (reference sequence). The CDR3 runs 12 residues. The V end was cut by 6 bases, the J end by 7 bases, with 9 bases between. This CDR3 is CASSPSSGELFF. In DNA form, the CDR3 reads TGCGCCAGCAGCCCGAGTAGCGGGGAGCTGTTTTTT.

In DNA form, the CDR3 reads TGTGCCAGCAGTGAATATTATGGCTACACCTTC. This gives the protein CASSEYYGYTF. The chain carries TRBV6-1 and TRBJ1-2; D is unresolved. The length of the CDR3 is 11 residues. V lost 2 bases and J 5 bases, leaving 3 bases between the germline ends. Looked up from germline, CDR1 is MNHNS and CDR2 is SASEGT.

The chain recombines TRBV30 with TRBJ2-7, with 11 bases fitting TRBD1. Per the germline V gene, CDR1 is GTSNPN and CDR2 is SVGIG (reference sequence). With 3 bases clipped from V and 4 bases from J, the junction kept 23 bases outside the gene matches. The CDR3 loop spans 20 amino acids. The CDR3 here is CAWRTKAFSSSGTGGYEQYF. The CDR3 DNA sequence: TGTGCCTGGAGGACTAAGGCGTTTTCATCTTCCGGGACAGGGGGATACGAGCAGTACTTC.

The rearrangement links TRBV9 to TRBJ2-3; 7 bases fit TRBD2. With 4 bases clipped from V and 3 bases from J, the junction kept 8 bases outside the gene matches. The CDR3 is 15 amino acids. Germline-derived CDR1 and CDR2 are SGDLS and YYNGEE. This CDR3 reads CASSNGLGITDTQYF. DNA for the CDR3: TGTGCCAGCAGCAACGGACTAGGCATTACAGATACGCAGTATTTT. Variable domain in full (rest from reference TRBV9 and TRBJ2-3): DSGVTQTPKHLITATGQRVTLRCSPRSGDLSVYWYQQSLDQGLQFLIQYYNGEERAKGNILERFSAQQFPDLHSELNLSSLELGDSALYFCASSNGLGITDTQYFGPGTRLTVL.

CDR3 protein: CASSYFPWGGRNEQFF. The CDR3 DNA follows: TGTGCCAGCAGCTATTTTCCGTGGGGGGGCAGAAATGAGCAGTTCTTC. The rearrangement links TRBV5-4 to TRBJ2-1, with D perhaps matching TRBD2 (7 bases). The CDR3 is 16 residues long. Germline V lookup: CDR1 SGHNT, CDR2 YYREEE (reference sequence). The V and J ends lost 3 bases and 7 bases respectively, with 20 bases between them.